Detailed here is one T cell receptor (beta chain). The clone's antigen remains unknown. Base qualities were left out, and no much larger clone turns up one base away. Taken from roughly 1.8-3.8 cm away from the tumor, the adjacent normal breast tissue was rinsed with PBS and kept in prechilled RNAlater. Because normal breast tissue has high lipid content and low cell density, getting sufficient DNA from normal breast tissue often required about 95-310 mg of tissue. The study profiled bulk TCR beta-chain repertoires in matched peripheral blood, tumor and adjacent normal breast tissue taken from approximately 15 patients with early-stage breast cancer. The Qiagen AllPrep DNA/RNA Mini kit was used to extract genomic DNA. The entry originates in a study of early stage breast cancer tumors (dated 2017 in TCRdb). Looking at the study overall: Of the roughly 15 invasive breast tumors, 12 to 13 were found to be estrogen receptor-positive, progesterone receptor-positive and HER2-negative. The samples as a whole yielded some 2,700,000 detected templates, corresponding to approximately 990,000 unique clonotypes. The average read coverage per sample was around 10-fold. Of the 12 ER+/PR+/HER2- tumors, eight were classified as invasive ductal carcinomas and four as invasive lobular carcinomas. Study-wide conclusions, independent of this receptor: Tumors showed about 2.4-fold higher T cell density and higher clonality than adjacent normal breast tissue. Enriched TCRB sequences shared across patients were found to be mostly commonly generated sequences that were unlikely to play an important role in the tumor microenvironment. Bulk genomic DNA sequencing of unsorted cells missed chain pairing and functional markers such as CD4, CD8 and FOXP3. Analysis by tumor subtype was prevented by the small cohort size. Repertoires from blood resembled normal breast more closely than tumor, and using blood as a reference for each tissue separated tumor from normal in about 85% of the 16 patients.

Its CDR3 holds 13 amino acids, cysteine through phenylalanine. Just CDR3 DNA is preserved here, 39 bases in frame from base 1. Per the germline V gene, MNHEY is the CDR1 and SVGAGI is the CDR2. The junction shows trimming of 11 bases on V and 0 bases on J, plus 14 bases between the germline ends. Two independent genomic DNA replicates were amplified for each sample, with approximately 0.5 ug used for blood and about 1.5 ug for tumor or normal breast. Following the manufacturer's instructions, the ImmunoSeq Intro kit was used to carry out TCRB sequencing on genomic DNA. For absolute quantification, the approximately 32-cycle multiplex PCR included proprietary primers along with spike-in control sequences. Single-end 150-bp reads were used to sequence an 87-bp fragment covering the CDR3 and the flanking V and J genes. Seven samples, with two replicates for each sample, were multiplexed per lane of an Illumina MiSeq using version 3.0 chemistry. Concerning the study's data processing: Raw data were processed by the vendor's proprietary pipeline, with both replicates merged into one result per sample. Productive rearrangements sharing the V-gene family, CDR3 amino acid sequence and J-gene segment were defined as clonotypes. To compute clonality, the normalized Shannon entropy (Pielou evenness) of TCRB abundances was subtracted from 1. To estimate T cell density, the total number of templates was divided by the input cell count, which was inferred from how much DNA went in. Recon was used with default parameters to estimate total repertoire diversity and clonality. Clonotypes with over 0.1% abundance in tumor and at least 32-fold higher abundance in tumor than in normal breast were defined as tumor-enriched. TCRdb provides this immuneACCESS table in a form limited to in-frame rearrangements. Some clones are lacking; in checked studies, under half of them reflect an unresolved V gene, and why the rest are absent is not known. D and trimming come from the DNA, and the V and J calls and clone size come from that table. The sample table shows 13,000 to 15,000 clones, and roughly 80% are seen once. The ten largest clones add up to less than 5.5% of the sample.

Sequencing was performed on normal breast tissue next to the tumor. The clonotype was recovered from a person aged 30 to 40 with breast cancer. The chain links TRBV6-5 with TRBJ2-7, with the identity of the D gene unclear. The DNA reads TGTGCCGTAGGGTACCTGCACTCCTACGAGCAGTACTTC. The resulting protein is CAVGYLHSYEQYF.